A single sample is the source of the 8 T cell receptor beta chains below, sequenced in a study of blood T cells in healthy people across ages. PCR was performed a second time for about 7 to 11 cycles using a sample-barcoded 5' primer and a J-beta primer mix. TCRdb independently ran MiXCR on the 5' RACE reads; one entry per CDR3 protein. The data contain roughly 1,500,000 distinct CDR3 sequences, roughly a third of them seen just once; the ten biggest clones take up approximately 10%. Sequencing was done on a sample of blood. The receptor source for this set is a woman aged 25 to 39 in good health.

The chain employs TRBV29-1 and TRBJ2-3; unclear D gene. V lost 4 bases, J lost 2 bases, and 16 bases lay in between. In germline, CDR1 is SQVTM, CDR2 ANQGSEA. CDR3 length equals 15 residues. The CDR3 region is CSVAYSRPTTDTQYF. CDR3 in DNA: TGCAGCGTTGCGTATAGCCGCCCCACCACAGATACGCAGTATTTT.

The V gene is TRBV27, the J gene TRBJ1-2; weak D call: TRBD1 (6 bases). CDR3 length: 15 residues. From germline, CDR1 is MNHEY and CDR2 SMNVEV (reference sequence). The ends were cut back, 1 base at V and 4 bases at J, with 13 bases in the middle. The CDR3: CASSLYGGGAYGYTF. CDR3 nucleotide sequence: TGTGCCAGCAGTTTATATGGGGGGGGGGCCTATGGCTACACCTTC.

The chain carries TRBV14 and TRBJ2-3; no reliable D call. The germline CDR1 and CDR2 sequences are SGHDN and FVKESK. Trimming removed 1 base from V and 8 bases from J, with 10 bases in between. The CDR3 has 13 amino acids. As DNA, the CDR3 is TGTGCCAGCAGCCAAGTGGCGGCGGCTACGCAGTATTTT. Translating it yields CASSQVAAATQYF.

Only a few counts were recorded for this clonotype. The rearrangement links TRBV7-2 to TRBJ1-1; TRBD1 is a possible D gene (6 bases). Germline CDR1 is SGHTA and CDR2 is FQGNSA. The CDR3 consists of 15 residues. The V gene lost 6 bases and the J gene lost 5 bases, with 19 bases spanning the gap. The CDR3 DNA reads TGTGCCAGCAGTCGCCCTACGGGGGGCTTTACTGAAGCTTTCTTT. It specifies CASSRPTGGFTEAFF.

On this clonotype itself: This may come from a read error, since a much larger clone is one base off. This chain joins TRBV6-6 and TRBJ2-1; 10 bases align to TRBD1. Germline V gives CDR1 MNHNY, CDR2 SVGAGI (reference sequence). V trimming: 5 bases; J trimming: 10 bases; junction bases outside the gene matches: 8. The CDR3 is 14 amino acids. The CDR3 DNA reads TGTGCCAGCAGTCGACAGGGGGCGATTTACGAGCAGTTCTTC. Amino acid sequence: CASSRQGAIYEQFF.

A few counts support this clonotype. The V gene is TRBV24-1, the J gene TRBJ2-3, with 8 bases lining up with TRBD1. The J segment lost 4 bases and the V segment lost 10 bases, leaving 3 bases of the junction unmatched. Looked up from germline, CDR1 is KGHDR and CDR2 is SFDVKD. This CDR3 is built from 12 residues. The CDR3 reads CATGQGADTQYF. The DNA of the CDR3 is TGTGCCACAGGACAGGGCGCAGATACGCAGTATTTT.

This clonotype occurred a few times. The chain has TRBV28 and TRBJ2-4; D is uncertain. V gave up 8 bases and J gave up 13 bases, with 24 bases separating them. The CDR3 spans 14 residues. Germline V gene sequence: CDR1 MDHEN, CDR2 SYDVKM. The CDR3 spells CASDPRQPGLEQYF. CDR3 sequence (DNA): TGTGCCAGCGACCCGCGGCAGCCTGGTCTGGAGCAGTACTTC.

V usage is TRBV5-5 and J usage is TRBJ2-5, with TRBD2 matching 8 bases. V was clipped by 0 bases and J by 2 bases; unmatched bases: 3. Germline CDR1 is SGHKS and CDR2 is YYEKEE (reference sequence). The CDR3 length is 15 residues. The CDR3 is CASSLGTSRQETQYF. CDR3 DNA sequence: TGTGCCAGCAGCTTGGGGACTAGCCGTCAAGAGACCCAGTACTTC.